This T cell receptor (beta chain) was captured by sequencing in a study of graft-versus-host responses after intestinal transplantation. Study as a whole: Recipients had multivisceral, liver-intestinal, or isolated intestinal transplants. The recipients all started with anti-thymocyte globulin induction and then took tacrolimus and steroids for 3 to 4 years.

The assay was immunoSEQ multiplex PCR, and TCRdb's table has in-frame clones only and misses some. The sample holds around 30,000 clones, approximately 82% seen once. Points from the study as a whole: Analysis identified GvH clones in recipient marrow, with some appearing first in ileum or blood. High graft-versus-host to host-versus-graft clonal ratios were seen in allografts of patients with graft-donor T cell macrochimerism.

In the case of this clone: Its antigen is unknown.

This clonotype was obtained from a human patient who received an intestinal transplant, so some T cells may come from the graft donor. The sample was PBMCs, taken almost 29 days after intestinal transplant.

The CDR3 coding sequence is TGTGCCAGCAGCTTAAGGGACAGGGCAAGTCCCTCTTATCAGCCCCAGCATTTT. Residues: CASSLRDRASPSYQPQHF. This sequence joins TRBV7-3 and TRBJ1-5; 9 nucleotides line up with TRBD1. Germline lookup yields CDR1 SGHTA and CDR2 FQGTGA. There are 18 residues in the CDR3. With 1 base clipped from V and 5 bases from J, the junction kept 12 bases outside the gene matches.